This T cell receptor beta chain was identified during a study of shared clonotypes between healthy human individuals. The overall study: Three CD4 naive, three CD4 memory, two CD8 naive and one CD8 memory plate were used per donor. Findings and limits, study-wide: Four donors shared 5% to 5.5% of their naive CD4 clonotypes. The study's rarefaction showed incomplete sorted-subset sequencing despite large depth.

The V end was cut by 3 bases, the J end by 8 bases, with 13 bases between. This CDR3 contains 13 residues. Germline V gene lookup returns CDR1 SNHLY and CDR2 FYNNEI. CD45RO-negative CD8 cells positively selected for CCR7 made up the naive population, which excluded terminally differentiated effector memory CD45RA+ cells. This clone was picked up one time. Antigen: not known. The method was immunoSEQ multiplex PCR; TCRdb's version includes in-frame clones alone and lacks a portion of them. Altogether about 2.2 million clones are present, around 93% being singletons, with the ten largest covering 1.5% to 2%.

The receptor was derived from a man younger than 35 in good health. Some clones in this sample may be carry-over from other donors' samples. The chain is built from TRBV2 and TRBJ1-1; a possible D gene is TRBD1 (6 bases). The sequencing input was naive CD8+ T cells from PBMCs. The CDR3 DNA sequence: TGTGCCAGCAGTGAGACCCTCAGGGGAGAAGCTTTCTTT. Translation: CASSETLRGEAFF.